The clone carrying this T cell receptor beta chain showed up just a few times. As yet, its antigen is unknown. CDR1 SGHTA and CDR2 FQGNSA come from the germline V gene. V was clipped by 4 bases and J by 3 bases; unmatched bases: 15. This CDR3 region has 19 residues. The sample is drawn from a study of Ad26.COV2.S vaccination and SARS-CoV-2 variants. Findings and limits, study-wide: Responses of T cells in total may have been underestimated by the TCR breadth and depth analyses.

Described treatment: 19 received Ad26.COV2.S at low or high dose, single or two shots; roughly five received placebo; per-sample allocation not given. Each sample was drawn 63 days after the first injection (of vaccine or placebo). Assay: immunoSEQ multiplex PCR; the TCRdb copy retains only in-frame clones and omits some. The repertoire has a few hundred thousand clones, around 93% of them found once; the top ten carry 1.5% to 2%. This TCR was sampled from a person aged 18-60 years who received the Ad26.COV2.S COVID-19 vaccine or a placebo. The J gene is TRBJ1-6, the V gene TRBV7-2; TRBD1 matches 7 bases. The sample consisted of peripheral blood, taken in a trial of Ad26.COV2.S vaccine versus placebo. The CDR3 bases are TGTGCCAGCAGCTCGTACCGGACACCGGGACAGTACTATAATTCACCCCTCCACTTT. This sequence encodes CASSSYRTPGQYYNSPLHF.